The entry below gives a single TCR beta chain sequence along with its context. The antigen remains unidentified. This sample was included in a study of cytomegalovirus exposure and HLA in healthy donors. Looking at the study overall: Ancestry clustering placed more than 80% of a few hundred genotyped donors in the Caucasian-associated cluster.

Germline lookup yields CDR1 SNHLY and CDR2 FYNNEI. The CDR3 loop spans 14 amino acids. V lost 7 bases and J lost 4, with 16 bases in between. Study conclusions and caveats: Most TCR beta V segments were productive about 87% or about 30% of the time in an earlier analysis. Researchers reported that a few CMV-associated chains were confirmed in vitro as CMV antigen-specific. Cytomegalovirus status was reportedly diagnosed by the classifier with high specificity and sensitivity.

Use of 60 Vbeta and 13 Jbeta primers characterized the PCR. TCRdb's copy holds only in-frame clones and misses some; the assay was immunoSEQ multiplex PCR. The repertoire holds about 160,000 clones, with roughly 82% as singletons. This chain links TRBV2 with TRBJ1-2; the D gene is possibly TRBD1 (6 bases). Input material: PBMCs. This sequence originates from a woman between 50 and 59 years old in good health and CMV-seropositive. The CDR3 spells CASILGQEGYGYTF. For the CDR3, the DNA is TGTGCCAGCATCCTGGGACAAGAAGGCTATGGCTACACCTTC.